This T cell receptor (beta chain) was sequenced in a study of cytomegalovirus exposure and HLA in healthy donors. With 6 bases removed from V and 2 bases from J, the gap between germline ends came to 10 bases. Germline CDR1 reads MNHNS; CDR2 reads SASEGT. The length of the CDR3 is 14 residues. Generated by immunoSEQ multiplex PCR, the TCRdb table keeps only in-frame clones and is missing some. The data hold fewer than 250,000 clones, with over 80% observed a single time. The chain joins TRBV6-1 to TRBJ2-2, with a tentative D call TRBD2 (6 bases). What was sequenced was PBMCs. This receptor was identified in a woman aged 18-29 years in good health and CMV-seronegative. The CDR3 region is CASSLSGNTGELFF. The CDR3 DNA sequence: TGTGCCAGCAGCCTTAGCGGAAACACCGGGGAGCTGTTTTTT.